This T cell receptor (beta chain) was obtained from a study of early T cells in non-severe SARS-CoV-2 infection. In this sample, this clonotype turned up a few times. Trimming removed 0 bases at V and 5 bases at J, with 10 bases between. This CDR3 contains 14 residues. From germline, CDR1 is SGHNT and CDR2 YYREEE (reference sequence). TCRdb fed the 5' RACE reads into MiXCR, producing one record per CDR3 protein. The sample lists over 60,000 distinct CDR3 sequences, around 14% seen once, with around 4.2% in the top ten. Sequenced input: whole blood. The TCR was taken from an adult who was a healthcare worker with PCR-confirmed SARS-CoV-2 infection or an uninfected control (not recorded which). The rearrangement uses TRBV5-4 and TRBJ2-3, with D possibly matching TRBD1 (6 bases). CDR3 nucleotide sequence: TGTGCCAGCAGCTTGGGGGCAGGGGAAGATACGCAGTATTTT. Translation gives CASSLGAGEDTQYF.